This T cell receptor beta chain was documented in a study of T cell responses to AZD1222 COVID-19 vaccine. Sequencing used immunoSEQ multiplex PCR; TCRdb keeps in-frame clones, though not all of them. This sample yields nearly 55,000 clones, of which around 92% are seen a single time; 13% to 15% belongs to the top ten. The study's findings and limits: Donors were mostly white British, more females; clonal diversity possibly underestimated. The span of vaccine-associated CD4 TCRs extended across spike, with dominance at 160-218 and 743-854. Unmutated regions of variants are reportedly targeted by nearly half of spike-specific TCRs.

Germline V gene sequence: CDR1 LGHDT, CDR2 YNNKEL (reference sequence). Deletions cut 5 bases from V and 3 bases from J, with 16 bases between. The CDR3 covers 16 residues. Comments on this clone: Its antigen is currently unknown.

The material was peripheral blood, obtained 28 days after the second AZD1222 dose. V and J are TRBV3-1 (or the pseudogene TRBV3-2) and TRBJ2-2; weak D call: TRBD2 (6 bases). The sequence was obtained from an adult who received the AZD1222 COVID-19 vaccine. The DNA of the CDR3 is TGTGCCAGCAGCGCGTTTGTTAGACTAGACACCGGGGAGCTGTTTTTT. Amino acid sequence: CASSAFVRLDTGELFF.